This TCR beta chain was recorded in a study of control samples from healthy donors and cancer patients. Produced via immunoSEQ multiplex PCR; TCRdb's table is partial and in-frame only. The data hold 95,000 to 150,000 clones, with around 87% observed a single time. After removal of 7 bases from V and 5 bases from J, the junction contained 5 bases not matched to a gene. Germline V lookup: CDR1 MDHEN, CDR2 SYDVKM. CDR3 length equals 13 residues. The chain employs TRBV28 and TRBJ1-1; 9 bases match TRBD1. Sequenced: blood. The clonotype was recovered from a man in his 60s in good health. The CDR3 reads CASKYRGQTEAFF. CDR3 DNA sequence: TGTGCCAGCAAATACAGGGGGCAAACTGAAGCTTTCTTT.